The 6 T cell receptor beta chains below were found in one sample sequenced in a study of blood T cell repertoires in COVID-19. The repertoire was sequenced with immunoSEQ multiplex PCR; TCRdb's copy has only in-frame clones and lacks some. The sample records 200,000 to 250,000 clones, approximately 80% being singletons. Sequences were obtained from peripheral blood. These receptors all stem from a woman in her 50s with acute or convalescent COVID-19.

The rearrangement uses TRBV30 and TRBJ1-3; D not certain. Trimming cost V 2 bases and J 12 bases, with 14 bases left between them. This CDR3 region has 12 residues. Germline CDR1 is GTSNPN and CDR2 is SVGIG (reference sequence). CDR3 sequence (DNA): TGTGCCTGGAGTCGAACCGAGTCCGGCATATATTTT. Translated, it gives CAWSRTESGIYF.

The chain joins TRBV19 to TRBJ2-2, with D maybe TRBD1 (5 bases). This CDR3 spans 16 amino acids. CDR1 and CDR2 from the germline V gene are LNHDA and SQIVND (reference sequence). V lost 5 bases, J lost 4 bases, and 17 bases lay in between. In DNA, the CDR3 is TGTGCCAGTAGTGCATTATCAGGGAAACGCACCGGGGAGCTGTTTTTT. Translating gives CASSALSGKRTGELFF.

The chain is built from TRBV28 and TRBJ2-6; possibly TRBD2 for D (5 bases). Germline lookup yields CDR1 MDHEN and CDR2 SYDVKM. V was clipped by 4 bases and J by 4 bases, with 8 bases between them. There are 14 residues in the CDR3. In DNA, the CDR3 is TGTGCCAGCAGTTCGAGGGAAGGGGCCAACGTCCTGACTTTC. Translating gives CASSSREGANVLTF.

V gene TRBV7-2 combines with J gene TRBJ2-1, with TRBD1 identical over 7 bases. CDR1 and CDR2 (germline): SGHTA, FQGNSA. Germline trimming cut 5 bases from V and 8 bases from J; bases unmatched to any gene: 6. The CDR3 is 13 residues long. This CDR3 reads CASSRGTGDEQFF. In nucleotides, the CDR3 is TGTGCCAGCAGCAGAGGAACAGGGGATGAGCAGTTCTTC.

The chain carries TRBV29-1 and TRBJ2-5; the match to TRBD1 covers 8 bases. V was pared by 2 bases and J by 5 bases, with 7 bases of the junction left unmatched. The CDR3 loop spans 14 amino acids. Germline CDR1 is SQVTM and CDR2 is ANQGSEA. CDR3 sequence: CSVEPPGQGETQYF. CDR3 sequence (DNA): TGCAGCGTTGAACCGCCCGGACAGGGTGAGACCCAGTACTTC.

There are a few counts of this clone. V usage is TRBV12-3 or TRBV12-4 and J usage is TRBJ1-2; 8 positions agree with TRBD1. Unmatched junction bases numbered 5, after V lost 6 bases and J lost 5 bases. The CDR3 sequence is 13 residues long. CDR3 sequence (DNA): TGTGCCAGCAGCGGACAGGGAGGGTATGGCTACACCTTC. It codes for CASSGQGGYGYTF.